The 15 T cell receptor beta chains in this list originate from one sample, sequenced in a study of blood T cell repertoires in COVID-19. Assay: immunoSEQ multiplex PCR; the TCRdb copy retains only in-frame clones and omits some. The sample has about 260,000 clones, 88% seen once; the top ten hold roughly 10%. The sequenced material came from peripheral blood. The source is a woman in her 70s with COVID-19, enrolled during active disease.

This chain links TRBV19 with TRBJ2-5; 7 bases match TRBD1. The CDR3 runs 15 residues. V dropped 5 bases and J dropped 5; count of bases not matched to a gene: 11. Germline CDR1 and CDR2: LNHDA and SQIVND (reference sequence). CDR3 sequence (DNA): TGTGCCAGTAGTGGGCAGAGGGGGCGCGGTGAGACCCAGTACTTC. It encodes CASSGQRGRGETQYF.

On this clone itself: At one boundary the junction diverges from the germline segment, which might be a read error. The V and J genes are TRBV7-7 and TRBJ2-3; D is unclear. CDR1 is SSHAT and CDR2 is FNYEAQ in the germline V gene (reference sequence). The CDR3 length is 15 residues. Here the CDR3 reads CASSLAPTSTDTQYF. Written as DNA, the CDR3 is TGTGCTAGCAGCTTAGCACCTACTAGCACAGATACGCAGTATTTT.

The rearrangement joins TRBV19 to TRBJ2-5; 10 nucleotides line up with TRBD2. V lost 4 bases to trimming and J lost 2 bases; unmatched junction nucleotides: 10. CDR3 length: 17 amino acids. Germline CDR1 LNHDA, CDR2 SQIVND (reference sequence). The CDR3 spells CASSKASGGMTQETQYF. In DNA form, the CDR3 reads TGTGCCAGTAGTAAGGCTAGCGGGGGAATGACTCAAGAGACCCAGTACTTC.

This sequence joins TRBV9 and TRBJ2-2; D ambiguous. The CDR3 runs 15 residues. Germline V CDR1 and CDR2: SGDLS, YYNGEE. V was shortened by 0 bases and J by 4 bases, with 10 bases between the two germline ends. The CDR3 region has the DNA TGTGCCAGCAGCGTAGCTCTCACAGCCACCGGGGAGCTGTTTTTT. This encodes CASSVALTATGELFF.

The chain joins TRBV25-1 to TRBJ1-3, with 7 bases identical to TRBD1. The CDR3 length is 11 residues. V lost 7 bases to trimming and J lost 12 bases; unmatched junction nucleotides: 6. Germline V gene lookup returns CDR1 MGHDK and CDR2 SYGVNS. The CDR3 coding sequence is TGTGCCAGCACCGCAGGGGGTCACATATATTTT. Its protein product is CASTAGGHIYF.

The chain uses TRBV6-1 and TRBJ2-7, with 7 bases aligning to TRBD2. The CDR3 contains 15 residues. Losses at the gene ends were 1 base for V and 0 bases for J; bases not matched to a gene: 3. Per germline, CDR1 MNHNS and CDR2 SASEGT. CDR3 sequence: CASSEGLADSYEQYF. The CDR3 nucleotides read TGTGCCAGCAGTGAAGGGCTAGCGGACTCCTACGAGCAGTACTTC.

V usage is TRBV6-5 and J usage is TRBJ1-2; maybe TRBD1 (5 bases). V was cut by 9 bases and J by 4 bases, with 18 bases left in between. CDR1 MNHEY and CDR2 SVGAGI come from the germline V gene. This CDR3 is built from 14 residues. CDR3 loop: CASSTPSGVYGYTF. The CDR3 DNA sequence: TGTGCCAGTTCGACCCCATCGGGGGTCTATGGCTACACCTTC.

The chain joins TRBV7-9 to TRBJ1-1; no clear D gene. Germline values: CDR1 SEHNR, CDR2 FQNEAQ (reference sequence). The CDR3 covers 13 residues. Trimming removed 5 bases at V and 2 bases at J, with 9 bases between. CDR3 sequence: CASSRLINTEAFF. CDR3 bases: TGTGCCAGCAGCCGACTGATTAACACTGAAGCTTTCTTT. Variable domain in full (rest from reference TRBV7-9 and TRBJ1-1): DTGVSQNPRHKITKRGQNVTFRCDPISEHNRLYWYRQTLGQGPEFLTYFQNEAQLEKSRLLSDRFSAERPKGSFSTLEIQRTEQGDSAMYLCASSRLINTEAFFGQGTRLTVV.

The DNA for the CDR3 is TGTGCCAGCAGCCAAGCGTTACAGTATAATTCACCCCTCCACTTT. Translation gives CASSQALQYNSPLHF. This chain joins TRBV4-2 and TRBJ1-6; D gene ambiguous. The V gene lost 1 base and the J gene lost 4 bases, with 8 bases spanning the gap. The CDR3 runs 15 residues. Germline V gene data show CDR1 as LGHNA and CDR2 as YNFKEQ.

The chain uses TRBV7-2 and TRBJ2-1, with D possibly TRBD2 on 5 matching bases. The germline V and J ends were trimmed by 0 bases and 1 base, with 7 bases remaining between them. The CDR3 spans 15 residues. Germline CDR1 reads SGHTA; CDR2 reads FQGNSA. CDR3 sequence (DNA): TGTGCCAGCAGCTTAGCCCCGGGATCCTACAATGAGCAGTTCTTC. Amino acid sequence: CASSLAPGSYNEQFF.

This clone was seen a few times. This rearrangement joins TRBV25-1 to TRBJ1-4; D uncertain. V lost 5 bases and J lost 6, with 7 bases in between. Germline V lookup: CDR1 MGHDK, CDR2 SYGVNS. CDR3 length equals 12 residues. CDR3 sequence reads: CASSCGDEKLFF. The CDR3 DNA reads TGTGCCAGCAGTTGCGGTGATGAAAAACTGTTTTTT.

This clone has ten or more counts. The CDR3 here is CASSLAGEEYEQYF. As DNA, the CDR3 is TGTGCCAGCAGCTTAGCGGGAGAGGAGTACGAGCAGTACTTC. V is TRBV7-8 and J is TRBJ2-7, with a possible D match to TRBD2 (5 bases). CDR1 and CDR2 from the germline V gene are SGHVS and FQNEAQ. Trimming pared 0 bases from V and 4 bases from J, leaving 10 bases between. The CDR3 totals 14 residues.

This sequence joins TRBV18 and TRBJ1-1; a weak D match, TRBD1 (5 bases). The CDR3 spans 13 residues. The V gene's germline CDR1 is KGHSH and CDR2 LQKENI. Trimming shortened V by 4 bases and J by 3 bases, and 9 bases separated the two germline ends. The CDR3, as DNA: TGTGCCAGCTCACAGGGACTGTACACTGAAGCTTTCTTT. The encoded protein is CASSQGLYTEAFF.

V gene TRBV4-1 combines with J gene TRBJ1-4, with unresolved D. Trimming removed 1 base at V and 6 bases at J, with 9 bases between. Germline V lookup: CDR1 MGHRA, CDR2 YSYEKL. There are 14 residues in the CDR3. The CDR3 loop is CASSQGTRDEKLFF. Here the CDR3 DNA reads TGCGCCAGCAGCCAAGGCACCCGGGATGAAAAACTGTTTTTT.

This sequence joins TRBV5-4 and TRBJ1-1; 8 nucleotides agree with TRBD1. V lost 2 bases, J lost 1 base, and 4 bases stayed unmatched. CDR1 SGHNT and CDR2 YYREEE come from the germline V gene (reference sequence). The CDR3 consists of 15 residues. CDR3 in DNA: TGTGCCAGCAGCTTACAGGGGGTCAAGAACACTGAAGCTTTCTTT. Translation gives CASSLQGVKNTEAFF.